This TCR beta chain was identified during a study of T cells after posttransplantation cyclophosphamide. Findings and caveats of the study: Later post-transplant blood repertoires were often dominated by donor CD8+ memory clones.

Worth noting for this clone: Its specificity is unknown.

The germline V gene encodes CDR1 SGHAT and CDR2 FQNNGV. The CDR3 loop spans 15 amino acids. Trimming shortened V by 1 base and J by 5 bases, and 12 bases separated the two germline ends. Controls had myeloablative marrow grafts with methotrexate and calcineurin inhibitor, sampled at 1 year. This table comes from immunoSEQ multiplex PCR, and its TCRdb copy is limited to in-frame clones, with some not included. This table has about 20,000 clones, 85% to 90% appearing once. The sequencing here drew on PBMCs, taken around 390 days after allogeneic stem cell transplant with calcineurin inhibitor and methotrexate. The chain joins TRBV11-2 to TRBJ2-1; tentatively, D is TRBD1 (6 bases). The TCR sequence derives from a female patient aged 30-39 years who received an allogeneic stem cell transplant from an unrelated donor, was CMV-positive, and had acute and chronic GVHD. Some of these T cells may belong to the graft donor. CDR3 bases: TGTGCCAGCAGCTTAGGGGGGACACCCAACAATGAGCAGTTCTTC. Translating it yields CASSLGGTPNNEQFF.